The entry below gives a single TCR beta chain sequence along with its context. The antigen is not known. V shed 2 bases and J shed 2 bases, with 6 bases lying between them. Germline loops: CDR1 SGHNT, CDR2 YENEEA. The CDR3 runs to 14 residues. The data stem from a study of shared clonotypes between healthy human individuals. Study background: Three plates each covered CD4 naive and memory; CD8 naive two, CD8 memory one. Study-wide results and limits: It was observed that 5% to 6% of naive CD4 clonotypes were shared across a few donors. Sorted-subset samples were not fully sequenced, rarefaction indicated.

Partitioning of CD4+ cells yielded a CD45RA+ naive subset and a CD45RA-negative memory subset. Only in-frame clones appear in the TCRdb table, and some are missing; sequencing was by immunoSEQ multiplex PCR. The table has about 2 million clones, 95% seen once; the top ten hold about 0.13%. V usage is TRBV11-3 and J usage is TRBJ2-2, with D unclear. Material for sequencing was naive CD4+ T cells sorted from blood. Subset reported: CD45RA+ positively selected. The TCR sequence derives from a man aged 18 to 35 in good health. CDR3 sequence: CASSLLKNTGELFF. CDR3 coding DNA: TGTGCCAGCAGCTTATTGAAAAACACCGGGGAGCTGTTTTTT.